A selection of T cell receptor beta chains follows, all from one sample in a study of shared clonotypes between healthy human individuals. Sequencing was performed with immunoSEQ multiplex PCR; in TCRdb, only in-frame clones are kept and a portion is missing. The data contain about 600,000 clones, about 95% of them singletons. Sequenced material: naive CD8+ T cells sorted from blood. These receptors were obtained from a woman aged 30 to 39 in good health. Each CDR3 is given with its conserved first and last residue. A D gene is named only where the DNA matches it firmly. Clone size is given for some rows only: seen once, a few or many times, or a class if the clone is expanded.

>TRBV28|-|TRBJ1-5|-
TGTGCCAGCAGTTTTCTTCAGCCCCAGCATTTT
CASSFLQPQHF
>TRBV28|-|TRBJ2-7|TRBD2
TGTGCCAGCAGTTTAGTGGCGGGGGGGGCCTACGAGCAGTACTTC
CASSLVAGGAYEQYF
>TRBV4-1|-|TRBJ1-3|-
TGCGCCAGCAGCCAAGAAAAGTGGGTCTCTGGAAACACCATATATTTT
CASSQEKWVSGNTIYF
>TRBV29-1|-|TRBJ1-2|-
TGCAGCGTTGTCACAGGCCACGGAGGCTACACCTTC
CSVVTGHGGYTF
>TRBV5-1|-|TRBJ2-3|-
TGCGCCAGCAGCTTGGACTCTACCCGATACACAGATACGCAGTATTTT
CASSLDSTRYTDTQYF
>TRBV13|-|TRBJ2-5|TRBD1
TGTGCCAGCAGCTCCAGGACAGGGTTTGATGGATCGGAGACCCAGTACTTC
CASSSRTGFDGSETQYF
>TRBV27|once|TRBJ2-1|TRBD2
TGTGCCAGTACCGCCGGGACTAGCGGGAAGACTGAGCAGTTCTTC
CASTAGTSGKTEQFF
>TRBV27|-|TRBJ2-7|-
TGTGCCAGCAGTGCCGCGGTCGGGGTAACCCACGAGCAGTACTTC
CASSAAVGVTHEQYF
>TRBV4-2|-|TRBJ2-7|-
TGTGCCAGCAGCCAAGGCGGAACCTACGAGCAGTACTTC
CASSQGGTYEQYF
>TRBV14|-|TRBJ2-2|-
TGTGCCAGCAGCCAATACGGGACGCTCGACGGGGAGCTGTTTTTT
CASSQYGTLDGELFF
>TRBV28|once|TRBJ2-3|TRBD2
TGTGCCAGCAGCCGCAGCTTTTATAGCGGGAGGGGAACAGATACGCAGTATTTT
CASSRSFYSGRGTDTQYF
>TRBV11-2|-|TRBJ2-1|TRBD2
TGTGCCAGCAGCTTAGGGGTAGCGGGAAACAATGAGCAGTTCTTC
CASSLGVAGNNEQFF
>TRBV6-5|-|TRBJ2-1|TRBD2
TGTGCCAGCAGTTATGGACTAGGTGGAGTCCATGAGCAGTTCTTC
CASSYGLGGVHEQFF
>TRBV13|-|TRBJ2-7|TRBD2
TGTGCCAGCAGCGCGAAGCGGGACTTACCCATCTACGAGCAGTACTTC
CASSAKRDLPIYEQYF
>TRBV6-5|once|TRBJ2-1|-
TGTGCCAGCAGTTACTCTGGGTTAACTGAGCAGTTCTTC
CASSYSGLTEQFF
>TRBV6-1|once|TRBJ2-7|-
TGTGCCAGCAGTGACTTGAATCGGGAGCAGTACTTC
CASSDLNREQYF
>TRBV19|-|TRBJ2-7|TRBD1
TGTGCCAGTAGTCCGGCCGGGACAGGGGCCCCCTACGAGCAGTACTTC
CASSPAGTGAPYEQYF
>TRBV6-1|-|TRBJ2-7|-
TGTGCCAGCAGTGACGGTAACGAGCAGTACTTC
CASSDGNEQYF
>TRBV4-1|-|TRBJ1-1|-
TGCGCCAGCACCCTTAGGGCGGGGAACACTGAAGCTTTCTTT
CASTLRAGNTEAFF
>TRBV19|-|TRBJ2-7|TRBD1
TGTGCCAGTAGTTGGACAGGGGGCGGATACGAGCAGTACTTC
CASSWTGGGYEQYF
>TRBV10-3|-|TRBJ2-7|-
TGTGCCATCAGTGAGTCAGGGACGGTACTAATAACCTACGAGCAGTACTTC
CAISESGTVLITYEQYF
>TRBV19|-|TRBJ2-2|-
TGTGCCAGTAGTATATGGGGTGGCACCGGGGAGCTGTTTTTT
CASSIWGGTGELFF
>TRBV5-1|few|TRBJ2-7|-
TGCGCCAGCAGCTTGGCCGGGACCTACGAGCAGTACTTC
CASSLAGTYEQYF
>TRBV30|-|TRBJ2-1|-
TGTGCCTGGGATACAGCCTACGATGAGCAGTTCTTC
CAWDTAYDEQFF
>TRBV10-3|-|TRBJ2-3|-
TGTGCCATCAGTGCTGAGGACACAGATACGCAGTATTTT
CAISAEDTDTQYF
>TRBV10-3|-|TRBJ1-1|TRBD1
TGTGCCATCAGTGAACCGGACAGGCCTGAAGCTTTCTTT
CAISEPDRPEAFF
>TRBV5-1|-|TRBJ1-1|-
TGCGCCAGCAGCCTAAGGGCTCTTCCGGGGGACACTGAAGCTTTCTTT
CASSLRALPGDTEAFF
>TRBV9|-|TRBJ2-7|TRBD2
TGTGCCAGCAGCGGGCGGGAGGGCCAGTACGAGCAGTACTTC
CASSGREGQYEQYF
>TRBV5-4|once|TRBJ1-1|-
TGTGCCAGCAGCTCCCTACAGGGGAACACTGAAGCTTTCTTT
CASSSLQGNTEAFF
>TRBV27|-|TRBJ2-5|TRBD2
TGTGCCAGCAGTTCTAGCGGGAGGACGGAGACCCAGTACTTC
CASSSSGRTETQYF
>TRBV10-2|-|TRBJ2-1|TRBD1
TGCGCCAGCACGTTAGACAGGGGCCCCTACAATGAGCAGTTCTTC
CASTLDRGPYNEQFF
>TRBV7-2|-|TRBJ2-3|TRBD2
TGTGCCAGCAGCTTAGTGGAACTAGCGGGAGAGGCGGATACGCAGTATTTT
CASSLVELAGEADTQYF
>TRBV4-2|-|TRBJ1-6|-
TGTGCCAGCAGCCAAGATAGTGGGCTGCTGAGCTCCTATAATTCACCCCTCCACTTT
CASSQDSGLLSSYNSPLHF
>TRBV27|-|TRBJ2-7|-
TGTGCCAGCAGTTCCTCCTCAATGGACAGACCCTCCTACGAGCAGTACTTC
CASSSSSMDRPSYEQYF
>TRBV6-5|-|TRBJ1-5|-
TGTGCCAGCAAGGCGGGCCTTGGGCAGCCCCAGCATTTT
CASKAGLGQPQHF
>TRBV27|-|TRBJ2-1|TRBD2
TGTGCCAGCAGTCCGTGGACTAGCGGCTACAATGAGCAGTTCTTC
CASSPWTSGYNEQFF
>TRBV29-1|-|TRBJ2-1|TRBD2
TGCAGCGTTGAAGGTATAGCGGGAGGGATTTACAATGAGCAGTTCTTC
CSVEGIAGGIYNEQFF
>TRBV4-2|-|TRBJ2-2|TRBD2
TGTGCCAGCAGCCAGGCCCAGGGACTAGCGGGAAGCCGGGGGACCGGGGAGCTGTTTTTT
CASSQAQGLAGSRGTGELFF
>TRBV29-1|-|TRBJ2-7|TRBD2
TGCAGCGTGGACTCCGGGACTAGCACTTTCGAGCAGTACTTC
CSVDSGTSTFEQYF
>TRBV4-2|-|TRBJ2-1|-
TGTGCCAGCAGCCAAGAATTGGGCACGGACTACCAGTTCTTC
CASSQELGTDYQFF
>TRBV21-1|-|TRBJ2-7|-
TGTGCCAGCAGCAAAGTGCAAAAGGCCCCCTACGAGCAGTACTTC
CASSKVQKAPYEQYF
>TRBV7-9|-|TRBJ2-1|-
TGTGCCAGCAGCCAAAGCGGGAATGAGCAGTTCTTC
CASSQSGNEQFF
>TRBV15|-|TRBJ2-1|-
TGTGCCACCAGCACCCCGGACTGGCCCAATGAGCAGTTCTTC
CATSTPDWPNEQFF
>TRBV19|-|TRBJ2-7|TRBD1
TGTGCCAGTAGTTTTACCGGGACAGGCTACGAGCAGTACTTC
CASSFTGTGYEQYF
>TRBV9|-|TRBJ2-7|-
TGTGCCAGCAGCGTAGCTAGGGACGGACAATCCTACGAGCAGTACTTC
CASSVARDGQSYEQYF
>TRBV28|-|TRBJ2-3|TRBD2
TGTGCCAGCAGTCCCACCTTAGTAGCGGGACGCACAGATACGCAGTATTTT
CASSPTLVAGRTDTQYF
>TRBV28|-|TRBJ1-1|TRBD1
TGTGCCAGCAGTTTGTCAACAACAGGGGCGAACACTGAAGCTTTCTTT
CASSLSTTGANTEAFF
>TRBV5-1|-|TRBJ2-5|TRBD2
TGCGCCAGCAGCTTGGCAGGGAGGGAGGCTGACCAAGAGACCCAGTACTTC
CASSLAGREADQETQYF
>TRBV21-1|-|TRBJ1-4|-
TGTGCCAGCAGCAGATCCGACAGGGGAGGAGGAGAAAAACTGTTTTTT
CASSRSDRGGGEKLFF
>TRBV27|-|TRBJ2-7|TRBD1
TGTGCCAGCAGTTTATCCGCCGGGACAGGGGTCCACGAGCAGTACTTC
CASSLSAGTGVHEQYF
>TRBV5-7|-|TRBJ1-1|-
TGTGCCAGCAGCTTGGTGGTGGGGAACACTGAAGCTTTCTTT
CASSLVVGNTEAFF
>TRBV28|-|TRBJ1-2|-
TGTGCCAGCAGTTTACGGGCTCCGAACTATGGCTACACCTTC
CASSLRAPNYGYTF
>TRBV6-1|-|TRBJ2-2|-
TGTGCCAGCAGTGAAATGACCGGGGAGCTGTTTTTT
CASSEMTGELFF
>TRBV6-1|-|TRBJ2-3|TRBD2
TGTGCCAGTGTAGCGGGAGGGAGCACAGATACGCAGTATTTT
CASVAGGSTDTQYF
>TRBV6-1|-|TRBJ1-2|-
TGTGCCAGCAGTGAATTCCGGACAGATGGCTACACCTTC
CASSEFRTDGYTF